These 29 T cell receptor beta chains share one sample of origin, sequenced in a study of blood T cell repertoires in COVID-19. Data came from immunoSEQ multiplex PCR; TCRdb stores just in-frame clones and leaves some out. The top ten hold roughly 1.4% of the sample, which has some 170,000 clones, roughly 87% seen once. Sequenced input: peripheral blood. The receptors here all came from a woman between 50 and 59 years old with acute or convalescent COVID-19.

The J gene is TRBJ1-1, the V gene TRBV5-1; a possible D gene is TRBD1 (6 bases). The CDR3 extends over 14 amino acids. The germline V gene encodes CDR1 SGHRS and CDR2 YFSETQ. Trimming removed 4 bases at V and 2 bases at J, with 12 bases between. The CDR3 region is CASSPMTGNTEAFF. In DNA, the CDR3 is TGCGCCAGCAGCCCGATGACAGGAAACACTGAAGCTTTCTTT.

The chain has TRBV10-3 and TRBJ1-1; D not certain. This CDR3 is built from 16 residues. Deletions cut 4 bases from V and 5 bases from J, with 20 bases between. In germline, CDR1 is ENHRY, CDR2 SYGVKD. As DNA, the CDR3 is TGTGCCATCAGTGGCGCCCAAGGAGGGATGGGGACTGAAGCTTTCTTT. Protein sequence: CAISGAQGGMGTEAFF.

The genes are TRBV20-1 and TRBJ2-7, with D possibly TRBD1 on 6 matching bases. The CDR3 has 14 residues. From germline, CDR1 is DFQATT and CDR2 SNEGSKA (reference sequence). The V and J ends lost 3 bases and 4 bases respectively, with 16 bases between them. The CDR3 DNA is TGCAGTGCTAGTACTCAGGGTAGGGGGTACGAGCAGTACTTC. Its protein is CSASTQGRGYEQYF.

The chain uses TRBV19 and TRBJ2-3; the D gene is possibly TRBD2 (5 bases). This CDR3 is 16 amino acids long. The germline V gene encodes CDR1 LNHDA and CDR2 SQIVND (reference sequence). The V end lost 1 base, the J end lost 3 bases, and 14 bases lay between the germline ends. The DNA for the CDR3 is TGTGCCAGTAGTATAGCCCCGGGGATTGGGACAGATACGCAGTATTTT. Translation gives CASSIAPGIGTDTQYF.

The chain carries TRBV6-5 and TRBJ1-2; the match to TRBD1 covers 8 bases. Per germline, CDR1 MNHEY and CDR2 SVGAGI. The V and J ends lost 5 bases and 4 bases, in that order; junction bases with no gene match: 9. The CDR3 has 15 amino acids. The CDR3 spells CASSRGTGVGYGYTF. The CDR3 nucleotides are TGTGCCAGCAGTCGAGGGACAGGCGTTGGCTATGGCTACACCTTC.

The genes are TRBV27 and TRBJ2-7, with 8 bases identical to TRBD2. Germline trimming cut 2 bases from V and 2 bases from J; bases unmatched to any gene: 14. The CDR3 is 18 residues long. Per the germline V gene, CDR1 is MNHEY and CDR2 is SMNVEV (reference sequence). The CDR3 nucleotides read TGTGCCAGCAGTTTAAAGACCCCCGGACTAGCAAGCACCTACGAGCAGTACTTC. Translation: CASSLKTPGLASTYEQYF.

This chain links TRBV19 with TRBJ1-6, with D uncertain. This CDR3 contains 16 residues. V was trimmed by 3 bases and J by 0 bases, leaving 9 bases between them. Germline V gene lookup returns CDR1 LNHDA and CDR2 SQIVND (reference sequence). CDR3 protein: CASSMGGSSYNSPLHF. As DNA, the CDR3 is TGTGCCAGTAGTATGGGCGGGAGCTCCTATAATTCACCCCTCCACTTT.

J is TRBJ1-1 and V is TRBV5-1; no definite D call. Trimming pared 1 base from V and 4 bases from J, leaving 14 bases between. Per germline, CDR1 SGHRS and CDR2 YFSETQ. The CDR3 consists of 15 residues. CDR3: CASSLISGVSTEAFF. CDR3 DNA: TGCGCCAGCAGCTTGATTAGCGGGGTAAGCACTGAAGCTTTCTTT.

V and J are TRBV27 and TRBJ2-5; D call uncertain. Per the germline V gene, CDR1 is MNHEY and CDR2 is SMNVEV (reference sequence). Trimming stripped 4 bases from V and 2 bases from J, with 11 bases between. CDR3 size: 14 residues. The CDR3 coding sequence is TGTGCCAGCAGTTACACCACACTACAAGAGACCCAGTACTTC. It yields the protein CASSYTTLQETQYF.

The chain combines TRBV11-2 with TRBJ2-3; D remains unclear. Germline V gene sequence: CDR1 SGHAT, CDR2 FQNNGV. V was shortened by 3 bases and J by 2 bases, with 6 bases between the two germline ends. This CDR3 spans 13 amino acids. The CDR3 DNA reads as TGTGCCAGCAGCTTGAGATACACAGATACGCAGTATTTT. This translates into CASSLRYTDTQYF.

The rearrangement uses TRBV10-1 and TRBJ2-3; 7 positions match TRBD2. Germline V CDR1 and CDR2: WNHNN, SYGVQD (reference sequence). The CDR3 runs to 15 residues. V was clipped by 0 bases and J by 6 bases; unmatched bases: 6. CDR3 sequence: CASSESQQGGDTQYF. The DNA for the CDR3 is TGCGCCAGCAGTGAGTCGCAGCAGGGAGGGGATACGCAGTATTTT.

The chain is built from TRBV24-1 and TRBJ1-1; TRBD1 matches 7 bases. This CDR3 is built from 14 residues. V shed 4 bases and J 9 bases; nucleotides not matched to a gene: 10. From germline, CDR1 is KGHDR and CDR2 SFDVKD. The CDR3 DNA reads TGTGCCACCAGTGACCCCGGACAGGACAACAAAGCTTTCTTT. It is translated as CATSDPGQDNKAFF.

V gene TRBV7-2 combines with J gene TRBJ2-7; 7 nucleotides align to TRBD1. Germline-derived CDR1 and CDR2 are SGHTA and FQGNSA. J was trimmed by 3 bases and V by 1 base; bases with no gene match: 12. The CDR3 is 17 residues long. The CDR3 is CASSLEWSGTVHYEQYF. CDR3 nucleotides: TGTGCCAGCAGCTTAGAGTGGTCCGGGACAGTCCACTACGAGCAGTACTTC.

The rearrangement uses TRBV2 and TRBJ2-7; D is possibly TRBD2 (5 bases). The CDR3 extends over 13 amino acids. Germline V gene data show CDR1 as SNHLY and CDR2 as FYNNEI. Between the trimmed V and J ends, which lost 1 base and 5 bases, there was a span of 9 bases. The chain's CDR3 is CASSEGGSHEQYF. The CDR3 DNA reads TGTGCCAGCAGTGAAGGCGGGTCCCACGAGCAGTACTTC.

This clone was detected once. The chain uses TRBV4-3 and TRBJ2-3, with 7 bases that match TRBD2. The germline V gene has CDR1 LGHNA and CDR2 YSLEER. V was pared by 3 bases and J by 1 base, with 7 bases of the junction left unmatched. The CDR3 is made up of 16 amino acids. This CDR3 is CASSHLSGVGTDTQYF. The CDR3 nucleotides are TGCGCCAGCAGCCACCTGAGCGGGGTCGGCACAGATACGCAGTATTTT.

V usage is TRBV21-1 and J usage is TRBJ2-3; whether TRBD1, the table's D call, matches the DNA was not checked. TRBV21-1 is deemed a pseudogene. The length of the CDR3 is 12 residues. The CDR3 DNA reads TGTGCCAGGGTCCAGGGGGCTGATACGCAGTATTTT. Its translation: CARVQGADTQYF.

The chain is built from TRBV10-2 and TRBJ2-7, with 7 bases identical to TRBD2. This CDR3 has 16 residues. The trim removed 4 bases at V and 0 bases at J, leaving 9 bases unmatched. CDR1 is WSHSY, CDR2 SAAADI, per germline. Written as DNA, the CDR3 is TGCGCCAGCAGTGGGGCTAGGATAGCGGGCTCCTACGAGCAGTACTTC. It specifies CASSGARIAGSYEQYF.

The J gene is TRBJ2-3, the V gene TRBV4-1; 11 positions match TRBD1. The germline CDR1 and CDR2 sequences are MGHRA and YSYEKL. The V and J ends lost 3 bases and 1 base, in that order; junction bases with no gene match: 3. The CDR3 length is 16 residues. CDR3 sequence reads: CASSQGQGVGTDTQYF. CDR3 sequence (DNA): TGCGCCAGCAGCCAGGGACAGGGGGTCGGCACAGATACGCAGTATTTT.

The rearrangement joins TRBV6-5 to TRBJ2-5; 7 nucleotides agree with TRBD2. Losses at the gene ends were 7 bases for V and 4 bases for J; bases not matched to a gene: 9. Germline V gives CDR1 MNHEY, CDR2 SVGAGI. The CDR3 consists of 14 residues. CDR3 in amino acids: CASKKEGRVETQYF. The CDR3 region has the DNA TGTGCCAGCAAAAAGGAGGGGAGGGTAGAGACCCAGTACTTC.

The count of this clone is one. The CDR3 region is CASSPPSYEKLFF. In DNA form, the CDR3 reads TGTGCCAGTAGTCCCCCGTCGTATGAAAAACTGTTTTTT. J is TRBJ1-4 and V is TRBV19; D ambiguous. The CDR3 extends over 13 amino acids. The germline V gene has CDR1 LNHDA and CDR2 SQIVND (reference sequence). V lost 5 bases and J 6 bases, leaving 10 bases between the germline ends.

This chain uses TRBV7-8 with TRBJ2-1; D not certain. The CDR3 totals 15 residues. The V end was cut by 1 base, the J end by 3 bases, with 10 bases between. Germline V gene data show CDR1 as SGHVS and CDR2 as FQNEAQ. The CDR3 spells CASSLGRVGYNEQFF. The CDR3 DNA reads TGTGCCAGCAGCTTAGGAAGAGTTGGCTACAATGAGCAGTTCTTC.

The gene calls are TRBV7-3 and TRBJ2-2; 9 bases agree with TRBD1. The CDR3 runs to 14 residues. The germline V gene has CDR1 SGHTA and CDR2 FQGTGA. The V gene end was trimmed by 7 bases and the J gene end by 4 bases; junction bases not matched to a gene: 4. For the CDR3, the DNA is TGTGCCAGCACCACGACAGGGGGCACCGGGGAGCTGTTTTTT. It specifies CASTTTGGTGELFF.

This clone has only one observation. J is TRBJ2-1 and V is TRBV10-3; 10 bases are shared with TRBD1. This CDR3 is 16 amino acids long. V was pared by 6 bases and J by 6 bases, with 11 bases of the junction left unmatched. Germline CDR1 reads ENHRY; CDR2 reads SYGVKD. CDR3 residues: CAIRIDRGLISNEQFF. In DNA form, the CDR3 reads TGTGCCATCAGAATTGACAGGGGGCTAATTTCCAATGAGCAGTTCTTC.

The V gene is TRBV30, the J gene TRBJ1-5; 11 nucleotides agree with TRBD1. This CDR3 has 14 amino acids. V dropped 4 bases and J dropped 6; count of bases not matched to a gene: 5. Germline CDR1 GTSNPN, CDR2 SVGIG (reference sequence). CDR3 amino acids: CAWTPGQGGQPQHF. In nucleotides, the CDR3 is TGTGCCTGGACCCCGGGACAGGGGGGTCAGCCCCAGCATTTT. Full variable domain (rest looked up from reference TRBV30 and TRBJ1-5): SQTIHQWPATLVQPVGSPLSLECTVEGTSNPNLYWYRQAAGRGLQLLFYSVGIGQISSEVPQNLSASRPQDRQFILSSKKLLLSDSGFYLCAWTPGQGGQPQHFGDGTRLSIL.

The chain couples TRBV7-9 to TRBJ2-7; possibly TRBD2 for D (6 bases). This CDR3 spans 13 amino acids. The V and J ends lost 7 bases and 4 bases respectively, with 14 bases between them. Germline lookup yields CDR1 SEHNR and CDR2 FQNEAQ (reference sequence). For the CDR3, the DNA is TGTGCCAGCATCCCCTTACGGGAGTACGAGCAGTACTTC. Its translation is CASIPLREYEQYF.

This chain uses TRBV4-3 with TRBJ1-2; D is uncertain. This CDR3 region has 15 residues. Germline CDR1 is LGHNA and CDR2 is YSLEER. With 4 bases removed from V and 4 bases from J, the gap between germline ends came to 16 bases. The CDR3 here is CASSPAAGYVYGYTF. CDR3 DNA sequence: TGCGCCAGCAGCCCGGCGGCGGGCTATGTCTATGGCTACACCTTC.

The chain couples TRBV2 to TRBJ1-2; 7 nucleotides agree with TRBD1. Germline CDR1 reads SNHLY; CDR2 reads FYNNEI. CDR3 length: 15 amino acids. The ends lost 8 bases at V and 0 bases at J; junction bases unmatched: 9. DNA for the CDR3: TGTGCCAGCGAGACGGACAGGCCCTCTAACTATGGCTACACCTTC. Amino acid sequence: CASETDRPSNYGYTF.

The chain joins TRBV4-1 to TRBJ1-3; D gene ambiguous. The CDR3 is 18 residues long. The germline V and J ends were trimmed by 2 bases and 6 bases, with 23 bases remaining between them. Germline-derived CDR1 and CDR2 are MGHRA and YSYEKL. The CDR3 protein is CASSQSELFRSRENTIYF. DNA for the CDR3: TGCGCCAGCAGCCAATCGGAACTTTTTAGGTCCCGGGAAAACACCATATATTTT.

V and J are TRBV2 and TRBJ2-3, with 10 bases that match TRBD2. The length of the CDR3 is 14 residues. Germline values: CDR1 SNHLY, CDR2 FYNNEI. Trimming took 5 bases from V and 4 from J; bases not matched to a gene: 3. DNA for the CDR3: TGTGCCAGCAGTTTAGCGGGGGGATCAGATACGCAGTATTTT. It encodes CASSLAGGSDTQYF. Drawing the rest from reference TRBV2 and TRBJ2-3, the complete variable domain is EPEVTQTPSHQVTQMGQEVILRCVPISNHLYFYWYRQILGQKVEFLVSFYNNEISEKSEIFDDQFSVERPDGSNFTLKIRSTKLEDSAMYFCASSLAGGSDTQYFGPGTRLTVL.